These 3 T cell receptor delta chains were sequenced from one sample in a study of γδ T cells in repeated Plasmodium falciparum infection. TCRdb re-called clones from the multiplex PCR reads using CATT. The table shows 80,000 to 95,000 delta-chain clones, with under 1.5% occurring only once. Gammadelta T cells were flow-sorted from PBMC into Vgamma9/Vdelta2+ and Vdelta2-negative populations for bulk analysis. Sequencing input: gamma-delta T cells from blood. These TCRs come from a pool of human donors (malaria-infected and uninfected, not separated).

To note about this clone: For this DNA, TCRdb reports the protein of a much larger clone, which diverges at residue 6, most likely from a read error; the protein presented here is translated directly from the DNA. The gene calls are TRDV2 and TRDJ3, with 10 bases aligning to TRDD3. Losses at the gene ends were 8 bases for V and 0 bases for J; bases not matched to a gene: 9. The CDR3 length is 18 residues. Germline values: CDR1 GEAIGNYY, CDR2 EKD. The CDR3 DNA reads TGTGCCTCCTCGTACCGGGGGATACGCTCCTGGGACACCCGACAGATGTTTTTC. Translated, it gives CASSYRGIRSWDTRQMFF.

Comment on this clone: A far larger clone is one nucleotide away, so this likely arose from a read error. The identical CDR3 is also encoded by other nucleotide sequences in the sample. CDR3 sequence: CALGELRPDWGIKYTDKLIF. CDR3 nucleotide sequence: TGTGCTCTTGGGGAACTACGACCAGACTGGGGGATCAAGTACACCGATAAGCTCATCTTT. The J gene went uncalled, whereas the V gene is TRDV1; the D call in the table, TRDD3, was not verified against the DNA. The CDR3 length is 20 residues. Germline assignment: CDR1 TSWWSYY and CDR2 QGS.

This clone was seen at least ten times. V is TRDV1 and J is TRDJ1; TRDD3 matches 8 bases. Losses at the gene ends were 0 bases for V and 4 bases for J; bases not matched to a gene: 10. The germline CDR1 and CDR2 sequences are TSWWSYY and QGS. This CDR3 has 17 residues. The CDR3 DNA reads TGTGCTCTTGGGGAACTAATGCAGACTGGGGGGCTCGATAAACTCATCTTT. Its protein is CALGELMQTGGLDKLIF.